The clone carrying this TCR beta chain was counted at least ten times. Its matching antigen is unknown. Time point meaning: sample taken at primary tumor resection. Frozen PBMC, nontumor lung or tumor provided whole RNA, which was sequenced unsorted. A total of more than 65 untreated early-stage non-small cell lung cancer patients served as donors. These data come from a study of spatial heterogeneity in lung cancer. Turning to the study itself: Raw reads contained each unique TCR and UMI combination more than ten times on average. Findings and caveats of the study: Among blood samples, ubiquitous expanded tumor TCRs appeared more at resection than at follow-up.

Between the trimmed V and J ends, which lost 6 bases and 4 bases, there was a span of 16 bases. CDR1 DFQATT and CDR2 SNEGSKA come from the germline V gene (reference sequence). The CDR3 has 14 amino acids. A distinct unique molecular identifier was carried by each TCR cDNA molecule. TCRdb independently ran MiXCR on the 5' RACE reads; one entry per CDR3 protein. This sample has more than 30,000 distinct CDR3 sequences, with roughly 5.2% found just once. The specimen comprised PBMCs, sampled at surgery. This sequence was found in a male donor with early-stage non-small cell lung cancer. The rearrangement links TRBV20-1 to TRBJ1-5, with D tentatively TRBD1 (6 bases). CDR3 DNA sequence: TGCAGTGCCCACAAAACAGGGTTTAATCAGCCCCAGCATTTT. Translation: CSAHKTGFNQPQHF.